The T cell receptor beta chain described here comes from a study of CXCR3-negative and CXCR3-positive naive CD8 T cells. Regarding the study as a whole: Higher TRB CDR3 hydrophobicity marked CXCR3-positive naive cells relative to CXCR3-negative naive cells.

CDR1 and CDR2 (germline): DFQATT, SNEGSKA (reference sequence). The CDR3 sequence is 14 residues long. Libraries were UMI-labeled 5' RACE TRB cDNA. TCRdb re-called the 5' RACE reads and shows each CDR3 protein once, DNA omitted. The table lists roughly 110,000 distinct CDR3 sequences. For this clonotype: Antigen specificity is unknown.

The J gene is TRBJ2-2, the V gene TRBV20-1; TCRdb reports TRBD2, a call that lacks DNA to check it against. The sample comprised naive CXCR3+ CD8+ T cells from blood. This sample's subset: CD45RO-CCR7+CD27+CD95- naive CD8+ T cells expressing CXCR3 (TNR3+). The receptor comes from a human donor in good health. Some clones in this sample may be carry-over from other donors' samples. The CDR3 sequence is CSARALAASGELFF.